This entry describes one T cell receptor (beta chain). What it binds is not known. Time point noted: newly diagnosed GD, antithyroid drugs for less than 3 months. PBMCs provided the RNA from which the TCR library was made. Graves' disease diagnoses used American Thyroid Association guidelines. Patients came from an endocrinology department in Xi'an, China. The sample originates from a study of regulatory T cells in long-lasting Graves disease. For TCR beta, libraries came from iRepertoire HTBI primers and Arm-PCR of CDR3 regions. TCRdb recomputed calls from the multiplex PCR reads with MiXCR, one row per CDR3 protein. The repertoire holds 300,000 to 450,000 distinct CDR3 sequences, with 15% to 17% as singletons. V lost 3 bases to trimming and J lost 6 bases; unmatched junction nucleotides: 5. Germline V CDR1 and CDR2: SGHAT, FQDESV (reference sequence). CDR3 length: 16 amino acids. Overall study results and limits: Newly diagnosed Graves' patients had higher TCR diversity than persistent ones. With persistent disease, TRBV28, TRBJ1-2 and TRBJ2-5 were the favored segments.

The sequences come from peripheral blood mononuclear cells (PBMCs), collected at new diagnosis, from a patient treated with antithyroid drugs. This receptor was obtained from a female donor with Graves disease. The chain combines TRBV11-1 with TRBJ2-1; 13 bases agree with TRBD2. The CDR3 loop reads CASSLGRLAGGNEQFF. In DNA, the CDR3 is TGTGCCAGCAGCTTGGGACGACTAGCGGGAGGCAATGAGCAGTTCTTC.